This record looks at one T cell receptor (beta chain) sequence and its context. V was shortened by 3 bases and J by 0 bases, with 5 bases between the two germline ends. The CDR3 totals 13 residues. CDR1 is MRHNA, CDR2 SNTAGT, per germline. The source of the sample is a study of blood T cell repertoires in COVID-19. For the study at large: Acute and convalescent COVID-19 specimens originated in the United States, Italy and Spain. In each case, the material was cDNA or gDNA derived from T cells, B-cell-depleted T cells, or PBMCs.

In the study's own analysis: Amplifying reference gene primers gave estimates of nucleated cell counts. Libraries were prepared by immunoSEQ multiplex PCR; TCRdb keeps only in-frame clonotypes and omits some of them. V and J calls and clone size are copied from that table; D and trimming were computed from the DNA. The sample records fewer than 200,000 clones, 74% being singletons. The clonotype was recovered from a woman of 80 years or more with acute or convalescent COVID-19. What was sequenced was peripheral blood. The chain uses TRBV6-4 and TRBJ1-1; D possibly corresponds to TRBD1 (5 bases). The CDR3 region has the DNA TGTGCCAGCAGTGAACAGGTGAACACTGAAGCTTTCTTT. Encoded protein: CASSEQVNTEAFF.